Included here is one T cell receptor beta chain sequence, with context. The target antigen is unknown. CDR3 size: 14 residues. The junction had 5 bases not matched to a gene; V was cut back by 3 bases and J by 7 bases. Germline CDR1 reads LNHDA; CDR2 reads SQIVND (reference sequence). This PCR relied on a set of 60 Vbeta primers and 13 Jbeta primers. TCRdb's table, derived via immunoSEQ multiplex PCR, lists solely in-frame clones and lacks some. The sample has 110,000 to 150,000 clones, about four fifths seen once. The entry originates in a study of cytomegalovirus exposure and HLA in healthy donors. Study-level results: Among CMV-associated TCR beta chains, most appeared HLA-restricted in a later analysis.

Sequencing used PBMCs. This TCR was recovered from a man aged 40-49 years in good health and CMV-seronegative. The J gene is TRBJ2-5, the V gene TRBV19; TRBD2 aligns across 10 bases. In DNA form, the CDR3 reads TGTGCCAGTAGTATTCCGGCTAGCGGGGGGACCCAGTACTTC. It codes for CASSIPASGGTQYF.